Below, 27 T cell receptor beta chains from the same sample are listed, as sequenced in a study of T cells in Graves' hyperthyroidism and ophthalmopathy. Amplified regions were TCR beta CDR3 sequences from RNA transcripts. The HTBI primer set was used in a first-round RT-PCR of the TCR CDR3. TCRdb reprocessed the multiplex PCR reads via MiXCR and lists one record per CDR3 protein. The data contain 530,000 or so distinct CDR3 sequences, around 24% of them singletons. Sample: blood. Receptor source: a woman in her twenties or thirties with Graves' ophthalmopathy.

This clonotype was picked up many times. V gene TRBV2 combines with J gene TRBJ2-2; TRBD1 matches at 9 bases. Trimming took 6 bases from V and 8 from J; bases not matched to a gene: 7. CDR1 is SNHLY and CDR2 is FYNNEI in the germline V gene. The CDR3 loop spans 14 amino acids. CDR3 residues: CASRGDRVPGELFF. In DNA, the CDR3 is TGTGCCAGCAGGGGGGACAGGGTTCCGGGGGAGCTGTTTTTT.

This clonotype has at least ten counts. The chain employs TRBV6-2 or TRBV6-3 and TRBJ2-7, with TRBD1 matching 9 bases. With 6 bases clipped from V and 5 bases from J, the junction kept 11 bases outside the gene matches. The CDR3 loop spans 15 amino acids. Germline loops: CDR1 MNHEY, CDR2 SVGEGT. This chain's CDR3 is CASRGQGKVSDEQYF. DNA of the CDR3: TGTGCCAGCAGAGGACAGGGGAAGGTTTCGGACGAGCAGTACTTC.

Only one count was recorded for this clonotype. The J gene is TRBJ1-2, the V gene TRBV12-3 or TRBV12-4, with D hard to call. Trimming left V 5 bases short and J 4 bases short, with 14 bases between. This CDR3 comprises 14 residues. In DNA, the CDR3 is TGTGCCAGCAGTCCTATCAAGGCAGGCTATGGCTACACCTTC. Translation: CASSPIKAGYGYTF.

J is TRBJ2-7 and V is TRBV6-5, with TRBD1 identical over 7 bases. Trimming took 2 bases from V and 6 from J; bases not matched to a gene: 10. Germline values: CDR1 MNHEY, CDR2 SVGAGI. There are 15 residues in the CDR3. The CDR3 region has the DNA TGTGCCAGCAGTTACACGTCGATGAGGGGGCCCGAGCAGTACTTC. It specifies CASSYTSMRGPEQYF.

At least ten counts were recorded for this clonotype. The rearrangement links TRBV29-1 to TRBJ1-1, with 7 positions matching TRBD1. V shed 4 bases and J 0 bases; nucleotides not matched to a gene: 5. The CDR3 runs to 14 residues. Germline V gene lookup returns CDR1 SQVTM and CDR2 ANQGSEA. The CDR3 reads CSVGQGVMNTEAFF. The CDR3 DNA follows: TGCAGCGTTGGGCAGGGGGTTATGAACACTGAAGCTTTCTTT. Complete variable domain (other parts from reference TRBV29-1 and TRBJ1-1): SAVISQKPSRDICQRGTSLTIQCQVDSQVTMMFWYRQQPGQSLTLIATANQGSEATYESGFVIDKFPISRPNLTFSTLTVSNMSPEDSSIYLCSVGQGVMNTEAFFGQGTRLTVV.

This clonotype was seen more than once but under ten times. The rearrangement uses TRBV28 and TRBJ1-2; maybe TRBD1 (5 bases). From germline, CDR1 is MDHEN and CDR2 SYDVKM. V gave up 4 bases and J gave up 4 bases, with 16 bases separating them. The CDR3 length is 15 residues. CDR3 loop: CASSSPTAAPYGYTF. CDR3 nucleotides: TGTGCCAGCAGTTCCCCGACAGCCGCCCCCTATGGCTACACCTTC.

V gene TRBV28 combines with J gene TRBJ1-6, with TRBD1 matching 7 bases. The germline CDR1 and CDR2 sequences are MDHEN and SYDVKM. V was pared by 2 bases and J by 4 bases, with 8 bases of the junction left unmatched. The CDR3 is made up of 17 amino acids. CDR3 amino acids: CASSLNRGSAYNSPLHF. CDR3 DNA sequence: TGTGCCAGCAGTTTAAACAGGGGCTCCGCATATAATTCACCCCTCCACTTT.

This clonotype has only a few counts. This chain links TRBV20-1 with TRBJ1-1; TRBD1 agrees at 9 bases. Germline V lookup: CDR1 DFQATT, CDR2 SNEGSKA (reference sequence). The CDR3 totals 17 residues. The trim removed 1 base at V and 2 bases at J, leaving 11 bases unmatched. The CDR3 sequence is CSARATLGTGINTEAFF. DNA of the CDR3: TGCAGTGCTAGAGCGACCCTTGGGACAGGGATTAACACTGAAGCTTTCTTT.

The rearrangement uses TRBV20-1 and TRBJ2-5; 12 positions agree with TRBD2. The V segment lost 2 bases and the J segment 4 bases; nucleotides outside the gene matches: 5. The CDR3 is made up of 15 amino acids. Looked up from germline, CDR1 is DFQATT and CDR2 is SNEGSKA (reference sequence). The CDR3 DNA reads TGCAGTGCTAGAAAGTCTAGCGGGGGGGGAGAGACCCAGTACTTC. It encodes CSARKSSGGGETQYF.

The CDR3 loop reads CASSLGQGTGAGYEQYF. The DNA of the CDR3 is TGTGCCAGCAGCTTAGGACAAGGGACAGGGGCAGGATACGAGCAGTACTTC. The chain is built from TRBV11-1 and TRBJ2-7; 10 bases fit TRBD1. In germline, CDR1 is SGHAT, CDR2 FQDESV (reference sequence). V was pared by 1 base and J by 4 bases, with 10 bases of the junction left unmatched. The CDR3 consists of 17 residues. Based on the CDR3 plus reference TRBV11-1 and TRBJ2-7, the full variable domain is EAEVAQSPRYKITEKSQAVAFWCDPISGHATLYWYRQILGQGPELLVQFQDESVVDDSQLPKDRFSAERLKGVDSTLKIQPAELGDSAMYLCASSLGQGTGAGYEQYFGPGTRLTVT.

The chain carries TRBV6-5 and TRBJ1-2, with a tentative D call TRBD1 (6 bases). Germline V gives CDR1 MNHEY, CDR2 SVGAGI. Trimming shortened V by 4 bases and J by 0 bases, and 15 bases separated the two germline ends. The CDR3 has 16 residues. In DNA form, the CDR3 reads TGTGCCAGCAGTTTCACCGGGACAACTTCTAACTATGGCTACACCTTC. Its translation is CASSFTGTTSNYGYTF.

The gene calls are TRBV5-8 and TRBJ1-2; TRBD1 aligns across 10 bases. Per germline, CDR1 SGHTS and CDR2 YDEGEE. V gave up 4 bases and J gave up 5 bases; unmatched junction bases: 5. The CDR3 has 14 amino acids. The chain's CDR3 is CASSVGQGVYGYTF. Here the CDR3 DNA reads TGTGCCAGCAGCGTTGGACAGGGGGTATATGGCTACACCTTC.

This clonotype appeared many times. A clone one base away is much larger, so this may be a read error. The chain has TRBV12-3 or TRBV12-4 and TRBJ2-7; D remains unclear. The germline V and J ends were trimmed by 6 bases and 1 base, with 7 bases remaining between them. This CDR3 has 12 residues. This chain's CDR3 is CASSFRSYEQYF. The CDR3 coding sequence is TGTGCCAGCAGCTTTAGGTCCTACGAGCAGTACTTC.

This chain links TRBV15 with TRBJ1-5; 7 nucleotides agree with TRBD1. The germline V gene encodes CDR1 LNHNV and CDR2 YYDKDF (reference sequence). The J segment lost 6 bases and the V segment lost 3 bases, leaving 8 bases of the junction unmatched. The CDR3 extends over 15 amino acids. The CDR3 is CATSRTGLSGQPQHF. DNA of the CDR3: TGTGCCACCAGCAGGACAGGGCTCTCTGGTCAGCCCCAGCATTTT.

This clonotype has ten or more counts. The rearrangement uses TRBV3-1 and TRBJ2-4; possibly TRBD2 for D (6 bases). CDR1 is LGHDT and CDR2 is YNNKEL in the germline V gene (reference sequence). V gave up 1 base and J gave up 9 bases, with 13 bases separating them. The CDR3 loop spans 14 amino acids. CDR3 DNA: TGTGCCAGCAGCCAAGTGGAGGCCGGGGGCATTCAGTACTTC. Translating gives CASSQVEAGGIQYF.

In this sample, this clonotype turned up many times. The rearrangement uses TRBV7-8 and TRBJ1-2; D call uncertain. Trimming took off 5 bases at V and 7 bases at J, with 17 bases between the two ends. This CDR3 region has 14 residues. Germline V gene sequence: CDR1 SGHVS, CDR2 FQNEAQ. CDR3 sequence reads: CASSPTPEGSGYTF. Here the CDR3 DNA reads TGTGCCAGCAGCCCTACCCCGGAGGGAAGTGGCTACACCTTC.

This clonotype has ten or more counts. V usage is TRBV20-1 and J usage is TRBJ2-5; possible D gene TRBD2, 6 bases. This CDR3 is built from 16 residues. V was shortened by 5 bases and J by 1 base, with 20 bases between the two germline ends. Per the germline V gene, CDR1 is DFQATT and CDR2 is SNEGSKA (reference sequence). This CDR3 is CSACEFGGTLQETQYF. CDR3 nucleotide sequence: TGCAGTGCTTGCGAGTTCGGGGGAACGCTCCAAGAGACCCAGTACTTC.

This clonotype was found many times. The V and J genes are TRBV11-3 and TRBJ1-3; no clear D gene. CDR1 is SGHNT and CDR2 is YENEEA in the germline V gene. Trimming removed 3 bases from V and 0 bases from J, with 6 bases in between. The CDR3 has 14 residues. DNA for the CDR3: TGTGCCAGCAGCTTCCAACTCTCTGGAAACACCATATATTTT. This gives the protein CASSFQLSGNTIYF.

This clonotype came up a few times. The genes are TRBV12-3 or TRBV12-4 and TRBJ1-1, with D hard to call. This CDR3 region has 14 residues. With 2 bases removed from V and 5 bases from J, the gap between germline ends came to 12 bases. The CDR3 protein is CASSLPTLDTEAFF. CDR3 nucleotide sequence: TGTGCCAGCAGTTTACCCACCTTGGATACTGAAGCTTTCTTT.

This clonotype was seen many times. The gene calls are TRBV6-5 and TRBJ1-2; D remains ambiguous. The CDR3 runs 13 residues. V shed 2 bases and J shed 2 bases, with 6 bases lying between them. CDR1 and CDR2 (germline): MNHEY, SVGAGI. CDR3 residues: CASSYVGNYGYTF. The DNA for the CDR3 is TGTGCCAGCAGTTACGTCGGAAACTATGGCTACACCTTC.

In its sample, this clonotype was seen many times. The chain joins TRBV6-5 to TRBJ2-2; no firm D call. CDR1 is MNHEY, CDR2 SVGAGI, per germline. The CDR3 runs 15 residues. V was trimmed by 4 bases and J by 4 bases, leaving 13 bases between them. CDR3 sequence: CASSSRGRSTGELFF. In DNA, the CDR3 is TGTGCCAGCAGTTCCCGAGGCAGAAGCACCGGGGAGCTGTTTTTT.

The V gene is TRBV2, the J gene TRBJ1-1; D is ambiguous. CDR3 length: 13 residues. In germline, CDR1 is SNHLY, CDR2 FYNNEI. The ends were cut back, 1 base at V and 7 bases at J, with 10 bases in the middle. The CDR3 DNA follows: TGTGCCAGCAGTGAAGATAGGGCCGATGAAGCTTTCTTT. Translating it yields CASSEDRADEAFF.

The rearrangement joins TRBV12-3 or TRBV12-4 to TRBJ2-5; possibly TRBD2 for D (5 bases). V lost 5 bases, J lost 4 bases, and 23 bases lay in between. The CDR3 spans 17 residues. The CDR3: CASSPFGAADAGETQYF. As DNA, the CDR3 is TGTGCCAGCAGTCCGTTCGGAGCGGCCGATGCAGGAGAGACCCAGTACTTC.

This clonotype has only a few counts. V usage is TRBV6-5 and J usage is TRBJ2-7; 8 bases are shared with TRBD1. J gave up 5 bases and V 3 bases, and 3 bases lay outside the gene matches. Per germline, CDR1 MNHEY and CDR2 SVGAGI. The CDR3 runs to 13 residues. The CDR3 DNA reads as TGTGCCAGCAGTTATTCGGACAGGGACGAGCAGTACTTC. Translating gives CASSYSDRDEQYF.

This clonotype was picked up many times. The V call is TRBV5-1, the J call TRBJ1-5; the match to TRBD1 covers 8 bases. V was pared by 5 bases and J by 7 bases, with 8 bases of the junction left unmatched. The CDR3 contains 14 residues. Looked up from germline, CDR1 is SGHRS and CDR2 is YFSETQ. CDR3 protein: CASSLTGEEQPQHF. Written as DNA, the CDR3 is TGCGCCAGCAGTTTGACAGGGGAGGAACAGCCCCAGCATTTT.

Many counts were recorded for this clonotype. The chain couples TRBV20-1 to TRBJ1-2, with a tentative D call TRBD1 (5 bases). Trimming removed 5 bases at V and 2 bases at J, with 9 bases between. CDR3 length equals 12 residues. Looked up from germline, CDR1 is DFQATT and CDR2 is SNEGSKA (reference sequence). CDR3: CSAGGENYGYTF. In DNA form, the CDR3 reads TGCAGTGCTGGAGGGGAGAACTATGGCTACACCTTC.

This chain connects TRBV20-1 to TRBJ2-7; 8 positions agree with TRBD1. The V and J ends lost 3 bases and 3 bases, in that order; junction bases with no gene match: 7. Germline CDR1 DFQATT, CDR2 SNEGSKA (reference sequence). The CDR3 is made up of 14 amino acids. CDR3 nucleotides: TGCAGTGCTAGTGGACAGGGAGGAAACTACGAGCAGTACTTC. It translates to CSASGQGGNYEQYF.